This T cell receptor (delta chain) was captured by sequencing in a study of gamma delta lymphoproliferative disorders and STAT genes. Whole-study context: Delta libraries were made per EuroClonality-NGS working group procedure.

Remarks on this clone: What it recognizes is unknown. A far larger clone is one base from this, pointing to a likely read error. The sample has other DNA sequences that encode this CDR3 too.

General study results and limits: Patient gamma repertoires clustered apart from healthy controls; delta did not.

CDR1 and CDR2 from the germline V gene are TSWWSYY and QGS. The CDR3 loop spans 24 amino acids. Losses at the gene ends were 4 bases for V and 4 bases for J; bases not matched to a gene: 30. TCRdb reprocessed the multiplex PCR reads using CATT. The sample consists of over a thousand delta-chain clones, 1.1% to 1.5% of them appearing once. Genomic DNA from isolated PBMCs served as the sequencing template. Input material: blood. This clonotype originated in a human donor in good health. The V call is TRDV1, the J call TRDJ1, with TRDD3 matching 13 bases. The CDR3: CALGGGSYLLHVSYWGIRNDKLIF. CDR3 in DNA: TGTGCTCTTGGGGGGGGGAGCTATCTCCTACATGTTTCTTACTGGGGGATACGGAACGATAAACTCATCTTT.